This is a list of T cell receptor beta chains from one sample in a study of blood T cells in healthy people across ages. TCRdb re-analysed the 5' RACE reads in MiXCR, keeping a single row per CDR3 protein. The repertoire holds over a million distinct CDR3 sequences, with around 27% as singletons. This sample also belongs to another study, concerning T cells of mothers and their children.

The sample taken for sequencing was blood. Receptor source: a girl between 2 and 10 years old in good health. Each CDR3 is given with its conserved first and last residue. A D gene is named only where the DNA matches it firmly. Clone size is stated in some rows and not others, as once, few, many or a class when expanded.

d_call j_call clone_size v_call cdr3_nt cdr3_aa
. TRBJ2-1 few TRBV6-4 TGTGCCAGCAGTGAAAAGTCCGGGAAACCCAATGAGCAGTTCTTC CASSEKSGKPNEQFF
TRBD2 TRBJ2-7 few TRBV5-1 TGCGCCGGCAGCGGGGGGCGGACGACCTACGAGCAGTACTTC CAGSGGRTTYEQYF
. TRBJ1-1 . TRBV24-1 TGTGCCACCAGTGATTTGAGTCACAGGATGAACACTGAAGCTTTCTTT CATSDLSHRMNTEAFF
. TRBJ2-3 . TRBV7-6 TGTGCCAGCAGCTTAGCCTACACAGATACGCAGTATTTT CASSLAYTDTQYF
. TRBJ2-1 few TRBV28 TGTGCCAGCAGCGCCCAATCACTAGGGGATGAGCAGTTCTTC CASSAQSLGDEQFF
. TRBJ2-5 many TRBV28 TGTGCCAGCAGTTCCCATGGAGGAGGGGAGACCCAGTACTTC CASSSHGGGETQYF
. TRBJ1-4 . TRBV2 TGTGCCAGCAGATGGAGACAGAAACAAGAAAAACTGTTTTTT CASRWRQKQEKLFF
. TRBJ2-4 . TRBV7-2 TGTGCCAGCAGCTCCTCTTTCGGGAGTGACATTCAGTACTTC CASSSSFGSDIQYF
TRBD1 TRBJ2-1 few TRBV10-3 TGTGCCATCGGACCGGACAGGGGTTCCTACAATGAGCAGTTCTTC CAIGPDRGSYNEQFF
. TRBJ2-5 . TRBV12-3/TRBV12-4 TGTGCCAGCAGTTACCTAGGCCCCGAGGTGGAGACCCAGTACTTC CASSYLGPEVETQYF
TRBD2 TRBJ2-3 . TRBV14 TGTGCCAGCAGCCAACTTACGGGACTAGCGGGAGTAAGCACAGATACGCAGTATTTT CASSQLTGLAGVSTDTQYF
TRBD2 TRBJ2-5 . TRBV9 TGTGCCAGCAGCGTAGTGGGACTAGCGGAAGAGACCCAGTACTTC CASSVVGLAEETQYF
TRBD2 TRBJ2-5 . TRBV20-1 TGCAGTACTAAAGCGGGAGGGATGGAGACCCAGTACTTC CSTKAGGMETQYF
. TRBJ2-7 few TRBV2 TGTGCCAGCAGTGATGGGGGACGGCCCTCCTACGAGCAGTACTTC CASSDGGRPSYEQYF
. TRBJ1-1 . TRBV7-9 TGTGCCAGCTCTACTGAAAGGAGAGAGGAAGCTTTCTTT CASSTERREEAFF
TRBD2 TRBJ2-2 few TRBV2 TGTGCCAGCAGCCCTAGCGGGAGGATCCGGGAGCTGTTTTTT CASSPSGRIRELFF
. TRBJ1-1 few TRBV7-3 TGTGCCAGCAGCTTAATGGGCCGGGGCGAAGCTCTCTTT CASSLMGRGEALF
. TRBJ1-2 few TRBV7-2 TGTGCCAGCACCCTAGCCGAGGGGGGACTCTATGGCTACACCTTC CASTLAEGGLYGYTF
. TRBJ2-1 few TRBV29-1 TGCAGCGTTGACGATTTATTCTCCTACAATGAGCAGTTCTTC CSVDDLFSYNEQFF
. TRBJ2-7 once TRBV6-5 TGTGCCAGCAGTTACTCGACGGACATCTACGAGCAGTACTTC CASSYSTDIYEQYF
. TRBJ2-7 many TRBV5-1 TGCGCCAGCACCCTCGCCGGGGGAGGCTACGAGCAGTACTTC CASTLAGGGYEQYF
TRBD2 TRBJ2-1 . TRBV7-8 TGTGCCAGCAGCTTCGGGACTAGCAGATACAATGAGCAGTTCTTC CASSFGTSRYNEQFF
. TRBJ2-1 few TRBV20-1 TGCAGTCCATCCCAGGGAGGCAATGAGCAGTTCTTC CSPSQGGNEQFF
TRBD2 TRBJ2-1 . TRBV20-1 TGCAGTGCGGCTGGTTCGACTAGCGGGAGGGCTCTCTCAAGGACGAATGAGCAGTTCTTC CSAAGSTSGRALSRTNEQFF
. TRBJ2-1 . TRBV29-1 TGCAGCGTTTGGGTGTCGGGGGAGTACACCTACAATGAGCAGTTCTTC CSVWVSGEYTYNEQFF
. TRBJ2-5 . TRBV20-1 TGCAGTGCTGCCGGGACTCCAGAAGAGACCCAGTACTTC CSAAGTPEETQYF
TRBD2 TRBJ2-1 . TRBV4-3 TGCGCCAGCAGCCAGGGCTTAGCGGGGGGGCGGAATGAGCAGTTCTTC CASSQGLAGGRNEQFF
. TRBJ2-1 . TRBV9 TGTGCCAGCAGCGACGACAGCAATGAGCAGTTCTTC CASSDDSNEQFF
. TRBJ1-1 . TRBV29-1 TGCAGCGTTGAAGTGTTTGGCGGGAACACTGAAGCTTTCTTT CSVEVFGGNTEAFF
. TRBJ2-6 few TRBV7-9 TGTGCCAGCAGCTTAGGAGACAGCAGATCCTCTGGGGCCAACGTCCTGACTTTC CASSLGDSRSSGANVLTF
. TRBJ2-1 . TRBV15 TGTGCCACCAGCAGATATCCGTACAATGAGCAGTTCTTC CATSRYPYNEQFF
. TRBJ1-2 few TRBV6-5 TGTGCCAGCACCATCCTGACGGGGGAGGAAGGCTACACCTTC CASTILTGEEGYTF
. TRBJ2-7 . TRBV7-2 TGTGCCAGCAGCTTCGAGCCGGGCGGATACGAGCAGTACTTC CASSFEPGGYEQYF
TRBD2 TRBJ2-1 . TRBV7-9 TGTGCCAGCAGCTTAGGGGGGACTAGCGGTCCCAATGAGCAGTTCTTC CASSLGGTSGPNEQFF
. TRBJ2-6 . TRBV2 TGTGCCAGCAGAGGACGCAGCTCTGGGGCCCACGTCCTGACTTTC CASRGRSSGAHVLTF
. TRBJ2-7 few TRBV5-1 TGCGCCAGCGGGCCGAGGGCGGCTAGCGCATCCTACGAGCAGTACTTC CASGPRAASASYEQYF
TRBD1 TRBJ2-4 . TRBV12-5 TGTGCTAGTGGTTTGGTAGGGGACAGAAACATTCAGTACTTC CASGLVGDRNIQYF
. TRBJ1-2 . TRBV5-1 TGCGCCAGCAGCTTGGTTGGAGGGGGGGTCTATGGCTACACCTTC CASSLVGGGVYGYTF